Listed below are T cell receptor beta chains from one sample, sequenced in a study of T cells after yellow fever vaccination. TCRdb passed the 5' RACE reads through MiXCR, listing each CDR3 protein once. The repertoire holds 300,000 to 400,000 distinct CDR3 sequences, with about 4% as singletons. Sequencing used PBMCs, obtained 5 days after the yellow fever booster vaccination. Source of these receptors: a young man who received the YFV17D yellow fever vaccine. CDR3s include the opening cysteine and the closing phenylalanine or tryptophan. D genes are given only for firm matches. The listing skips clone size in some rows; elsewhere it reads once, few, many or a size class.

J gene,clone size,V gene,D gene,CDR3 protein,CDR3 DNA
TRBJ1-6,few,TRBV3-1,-,CASSQDLAGYNSPLHF,TGTGCCAGCAGCCAAGATCTGGCTGGGTATAATTCACCCCTCCACTTT
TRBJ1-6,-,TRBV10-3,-,CAISAWEGSSYNSPLHF,TGTGCCATCAGTGCCTGGGAGGGGAGCTCCTATAATTCACCCCTCCACTTT
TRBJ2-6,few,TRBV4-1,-,CASRKQGPAGANVLTF,TGCGCCAGCAGAAAACAGGGTCCGGCCGGGGCCAACGTCCTGACTTTC
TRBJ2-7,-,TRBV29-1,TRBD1,CSTRTGPGEQYF,TGCAGCACAAGGACAGGACCAGGCGAGCAGTACTTC
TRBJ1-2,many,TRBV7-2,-,CASSYPRQTYGYTF,TGTGCCAGCAGTTACCCAAGACAGACGTATGGCTACACCTTC
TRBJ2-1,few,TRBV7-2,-,CASSSDAGNEQFF,TGTGCCAGCAGCTCAGACGCGGGGAACGAGCAGTTCTTC
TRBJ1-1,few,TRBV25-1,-,CASSERLRGQAEAFF,TGTGCCAGCAGTGAGCGTCTACGGGGGCAGGCTGAAGCTTTCTTT
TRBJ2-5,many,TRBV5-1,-,CASSGGTAPLQETQYF,TGCGCCAGCAGCGGGGGGACAGCGCCCCTACAAGAGACCCAGTACTTC
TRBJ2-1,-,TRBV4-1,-,CASSLPRERVNEQFF,TGCGCCAGCAGCTTACCCCGGGAAAGGGTTAATGAGCAGTTCTTC
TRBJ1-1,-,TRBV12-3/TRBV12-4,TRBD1,CASRERGLPTEAFF,TGTGCCAGCAGGGAAAGGGGGCTCCCCACTGAAGCTTTCTTT
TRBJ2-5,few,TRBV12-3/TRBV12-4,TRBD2,CASRVSGGNQETQYF,TGTGCCAGCAGAGTTAGCGGGGGAAATCAAGAGACCCAGTACTTC
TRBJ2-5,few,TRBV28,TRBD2,CASSGTSGVETQYF,TGTGCCAGCAGCGGGACTAGCGGGGTGGAGACCCAGTACTTC
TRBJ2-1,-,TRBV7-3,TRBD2,CASSPIGAQGGVEQFF,TGTGCCAGCAGCCCGATAGGGGCCCAGGGAGGGGTTGAGCAGTTCTTC
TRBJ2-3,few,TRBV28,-,CASSPDTTDTQYF,TGTGCCAGCAGTCCAGACACGACAGATACGCAGTATTTT
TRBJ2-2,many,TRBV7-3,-,CASSLIGAGELFF,TGTGCCAGCAGCTTAATCGGGGCCGGGGAGCTGTTTTTT
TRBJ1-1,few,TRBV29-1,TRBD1,CSVERAAQGGAFF,TGCAGCGTTGAAAGGGCGGCTCAGGGGGGAGCTTTCTTT
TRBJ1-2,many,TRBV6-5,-,CASSYGTNYGYTF,TGTGCCAGCAGTTACGGAACCAACTATGGCTACACCTTC
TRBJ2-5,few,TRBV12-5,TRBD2,CASGFRTSEQETQYF,TGTGCTAGTGGCTTCAGGACTAGCGAACAAGAGACCCAGTACTTC
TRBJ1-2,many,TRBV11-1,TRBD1,CASSIDRAQGYTF,TGTGCCAGCAGTATCGACAGGGCCCAAGGCTACACCTTC
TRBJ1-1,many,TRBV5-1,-,CASSFGGEDTEAFF,TGCGCCAGCAGCTTTGGGGGGGAGGACACTGAAGCTTTCTTT
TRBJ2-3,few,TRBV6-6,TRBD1,CASRPGTGIRGLGDTQYF,TGTGCCAGCAGGCCGGGGACAGGGATCCGGGGTTTAGGAGATACGCAGTATTTT
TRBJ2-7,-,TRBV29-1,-,CSVEGQGEQYF,TGCAGCGTTGAAGGGCAGGGCGAGCAGTACTTC
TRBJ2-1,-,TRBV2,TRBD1,CASNPGQGGFAFF,TGTGCCAGCAATCCGGGACAGGGGGGGTTCGCGTTCTTC
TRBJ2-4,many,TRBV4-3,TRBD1,CASSQDPGDRGQGIQYF,TGCGCCAGCAGCCAAGATCCCGGGGACAGGGGGCAGGGCATTCAGTACTTC
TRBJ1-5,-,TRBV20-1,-,CSARVSGPGNQPQHF,TGCAGTGCTAGAGTTTCGGGGCCCGGCAATCAGCCCCAGCATTTT
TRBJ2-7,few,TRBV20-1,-,CSARFRNEQYF,TGCAGTGCTAGATTTAGGAACGAGCAGTACTTC
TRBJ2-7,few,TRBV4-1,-,CASSQDVREVDLEQYF,TGCGCCAGCAGCCAAGATGTGCGGGAAGTTGACCTCGAGCAGTACTTC
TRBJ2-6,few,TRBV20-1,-,CSASPVGAGANVLTF,TGCAGTGCTAGCCCCGTAGGAGCTGGGGCCAACGTCCTGACTTTC
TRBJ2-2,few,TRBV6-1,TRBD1,CASSDPGTANTGELFF,TGTGCCAGCAGTGACCCCGGGACAGCGAACACCGGGGAGCTGTTTTTT
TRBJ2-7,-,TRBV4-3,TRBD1,CASSPRPGQGTHEQYF,TGCGCCAGCAGCCCCCGCCCGGGACAGGGGACTCACGAGCAGTACTTC
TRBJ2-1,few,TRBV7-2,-,CASSLGGTGPYNEQFF,TGTGCCAGCAGCTTAGGAGGGACGGGACCCTACAATGAGCAGTTCTTC
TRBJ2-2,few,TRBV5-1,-,CASSLEAGGTGELFF,TGCGCCAGCAGCTTGGAGGCAGGAGGGACCGGGGAGCTGTTTTTT